These 8 T cell receptor beta chains originate from one sample sequenced in a study of CD8+ T cells in alopecia areata (dated by TCRdb to 2017 to 2018). Receptor amplification or capture employed the immunoSEQ multiplex PCR assay. To provide template for TCR sequencing, every sample had RNA extracted and reverse transcribed into cDNA. In TCRdb, the immuneACCESS table is reduced to in-frame sequences with V and J assigned. These tables do not hold every clone; where another copy was compared, an unresolved V gene accounts for under half, and the others remain unexplained. Across this sample there are fewer than 350,000 clones, with more than 45% seen only once. The ten most abundant clones make up approximately 1.7% of the sample. The sample's time point label is to be understood as: around 26 weeks on oral tofacitinib. The sample's treatment or condition label, in plain terms: oral pan-JAK inhibitor, 5-10 mg twice daily.

The sequences come from CD4+ T cells sorted from blood, collected at week 24, from a patient treated with tofacitinib. The receptors derive from a human donor with alopecia areata.

The CDR3: CASSLRQGFLYEQYF. CDR3 sequence (DNA): TGTGCCAGCAGCTTAAGGCAGGGATTCCTCTACGAGCAGTACTTC. The V call is TRBV7-3, the J call TRBJ2-7, with D perhaps matching TRBD1 (5 bases). There are 15 residues in the CDR3. V was pared by 1 base and J by 3 bases, with 13 bases between. CDR1 and CDR2 from the germline V gene are SGHTA and FQGTGA.

The rearrangement links TRBV7-2 to TRBJ1-1; tentative D call: TRBD1 (5 bases). The V end lost 5 bases, the J end lost 1 base, and 14 bases lay between the germline ends. The germline gives CDR1 SGHTA, CDR2 FQGNSA. The CDR3 spans 15 residues. The CDR3 loop is CASSPIQRGNTEAFF. The DNA of the CDR3 is TGTGCCAGCAGCCCTATTCAGAGGGGGAACACTGAAGCTTTCTTT.

This clone was detected only a few times. The rearrangement links TRBV15 to TRBJ1-3; a possible D gene is TRBD1 (6 bases). The V gene lost 1 base and the J gene lost 0 bases, with 13 bases spanning the gap. The CDR3 spans 17 residues. Germline CDR1 LNHNV, CDR2 YYDKDF (reference sequence). CDR3 residues: CATSRGGGQSSGNTIYF. The CDR3 nucleotides are TGTGCCACCAGCAGAGGGGGAGGACAGAGCTCTGGAAACACCATATATTTT. The entire variable domain, with the rest obtained from reference TRBV15 and TRBJ1-3, is as follows: DAMVIQNPRYQVTQFGKPVTLSCSQTLNHNVMYWYQQKSSQAPKLLFHYYDKDFNNEADTPDNFQSRRPNTSFCFLDIRSPGLGDTAMYLCATSRGGGQSSGNTIYFGEGSWLTVV.

This chain links TRBV30 with TRBJ1-5; TRBD1 aligns across 11 bases. The J segment lost 6 bases and the V segment lost 0 bases, leaving 7 bases of the junction unmatched. This CDR3 has 16 amino acids. The germline CDR1 and CDR2 sequences are GTSNPN and SVGIG (reference sequence). The CDR3 region has the DNA TGTGCCTGGAGTGTAGGAGGACAGGGGGCTGTTCAGCCCCAGCATTTT. As protein: CAWSVGGQGAVQPQHF.

The V gene is TRBV30, the J gene TRBJ2-7, with 11 positions matching TRBD2. The germline V gene encodes CDR1 GTSNPN and CDR2 SVGIG (reference sequence). J was trimmed by 4 bases and V by 2 bases; bases with no gene match: 7. The CDR3 covers 15 residues. The CDR3 nucleotides read TGTGCCTGGAGTCCCGGGACTAGCGGACTATACGAGCAGTACTTC. Its protein is CAWSPGTSGLYEQYF.

The rearrangement uses TRBV2 and TRBJ1-5, with 8 bases aligning to TRBD1. The V gene's germline CDR1 is SNHLY and CDR2 FYNNEI. The V segment lost 7 bases and the J segment 1 base; nucleotides outside the gene matches: 6. This CDR3 has 15 amino acids. The CDR3 nucleotides are TGTGCCAGCATCCAGGACAGGGTGAGCAATCAGCCCCAGCATTTT. Translating gives CASIQDRVSNQPQHF.

This clone was recorded only once. The CDR3 nucleotides are TGCAGCGTCATATTACGACACAACACTGAAGCTTTCTTT. Protein sequence: CSVILRHNTEAFF. The chain is built from TRBV29-1 and TRBJ1-1, with D uncertain. The CDR3 spans 13 residues. V lost 6 bases and J lost 2, with 13 bases in between. Germline CDR1 is SQVTM and CDR2 is ANQGSEA.

This chain joins TRBV30 and TRBJ1-6, with a weak D call TRBD1 (6 bases). The germline gives CDR1 GTSNPN, CDR2 SVGIG (reference sequence). This CDR3 spans 13 amino acids. Trimming removed 6 bases at V and 5 bases at J, with 11 bases between. The CDR3 here is CACRQGNNSPLHF. The CDR3 DNA reads as TGTGCCTGTCGTCAGGGGAATAATTCACCCCTCCACTTT.